This T cell receptor beta chain was retrieved from a study of blood T cell repertoires in COVID-19. At the level of the study: Some COVID-19 samples were acute and others convalescent; all came from the United States, Italy and Spain. Nucleic acid was either cDNA or gDNA, and it came from T cells, B-cell-depleted T cells, or PBMCs.

Germline assignment: CDR1 SGHNT and CDR2 YYREEE (reference sequence). The CDR3 covers 15 residues. V was pared by 3 bases and J by 4 bases, with 9 bases of the junction left unmatched. This clone was seen more than once but under ten times. In the authors' methods: Amplification with reference gene primers provided the estimates of nucleated cell counts. The data were produced by immunoSEQ multiplex PCR, yet TCRdb's version contains in-frame clones alone and is incomplete. V, J and clone size derive from that table, while D and trimming were established from the DNA sequence. The repertoire has hundreds of thousands of clones, about 86% of them found once; the top ten carry roughly 7.6%.

Sequenced sample: peripheral blood. This sequence joins TRBV5-4 and TRBJ1-2; 7 nucleotides match TRBD1. The sequence was obtained from a woman between 50 and 59 years old with acute or convalescent COVID-19. CDR3 sequence (DNA): TGTGCCAGCAGCTCCAATGCCGGGACAGTCTATGGCTACACCTTC. Translated, it gives CASSSNAGTVYGYTF.